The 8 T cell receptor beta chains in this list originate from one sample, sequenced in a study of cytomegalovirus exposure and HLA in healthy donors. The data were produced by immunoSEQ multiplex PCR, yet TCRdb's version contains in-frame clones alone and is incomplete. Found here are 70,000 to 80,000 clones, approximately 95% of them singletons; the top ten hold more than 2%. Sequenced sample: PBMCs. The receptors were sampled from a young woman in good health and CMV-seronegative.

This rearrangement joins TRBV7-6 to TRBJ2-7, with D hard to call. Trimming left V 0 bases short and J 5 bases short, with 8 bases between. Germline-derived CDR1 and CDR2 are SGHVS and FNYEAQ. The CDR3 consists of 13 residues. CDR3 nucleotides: TGTGCCAGCAGCTTAGCGGGCAGGCACGAGCAGTACTTC. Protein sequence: CASSLAGRHEQYF.

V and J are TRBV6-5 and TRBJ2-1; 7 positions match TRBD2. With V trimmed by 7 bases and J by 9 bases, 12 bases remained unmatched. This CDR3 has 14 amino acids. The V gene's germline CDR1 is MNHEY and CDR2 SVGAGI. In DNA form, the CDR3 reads TGTGCCAGCAACCCGCGGGAGTCAATGGGTGAGCAGTTCTTC. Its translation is CASNPRESMGEQFF.

CDR3 sequence: CASSQGPGYEQYF. The CDR3 DNA is TGTGCCAGCAGTCAAGGGCCGGGGTACGAGCAGTACTTC. The chain links TRBV2 to TRBJ2-7; D possibly corresponds to TRBD2 (5 bases). V lost 5 bases and J 4 bases, leaving 12 bases between the germline ends. This CDR3 is 13 amino acids long. In germline, CDR1 is SNHLY, CDR2 FYNNEI.

This CDR3 reads CASSPKAGGNTDTQYF. CDR3 bases: TGTGCCAGCAGCCCCAAAGCGGGGGGCAACACAGATACGCAGTATTTT. V gene TRBV4-2 combines with J gene TRBJ2-3; 9 bases agree with TRBD2. The V and J ends lost 4 bases and 2 bases, in that order; junction bases with no gene match: 7. The length of the CDR3 is 16 residues. Germline CDR1 is LGHNA and CDR2 is YNFKEQ.

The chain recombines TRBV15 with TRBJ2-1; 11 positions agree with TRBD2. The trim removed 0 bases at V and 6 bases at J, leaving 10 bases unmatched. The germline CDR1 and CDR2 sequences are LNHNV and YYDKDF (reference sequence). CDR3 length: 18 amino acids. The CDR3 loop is CATSRERTGTSGRNEQFF. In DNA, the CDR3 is TGTGCCACCAGCAGAGAACGGACCGGGACTAGCGGACGCAATGAGCAGTTCTTC. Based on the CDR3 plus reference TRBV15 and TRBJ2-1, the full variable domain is DAMVIQNPRYQVTQFGKPVTLSCSQTLNHNVMYWYQQKSSQAPKLLFHYYDKDFNNEADTPDNFQSRRPNTSFCFLDIRSPGLGDTAMYLCATSRERTGTSGRNEQFFGPGTRLTVL.

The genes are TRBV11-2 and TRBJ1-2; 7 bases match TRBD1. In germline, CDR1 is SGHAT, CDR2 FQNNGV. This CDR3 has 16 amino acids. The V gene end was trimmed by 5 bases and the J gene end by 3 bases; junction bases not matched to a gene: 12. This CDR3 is CASSPRQGSNYYGYTF. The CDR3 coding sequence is TGTGCCAGCAGCCCCCGACAGGGCTCCAACTACTATGGCTACACCTTC.

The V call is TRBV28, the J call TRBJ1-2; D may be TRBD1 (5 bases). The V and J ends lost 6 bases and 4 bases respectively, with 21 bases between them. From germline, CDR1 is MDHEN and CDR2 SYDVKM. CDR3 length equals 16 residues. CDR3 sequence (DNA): TGTGCCAGCAGACTTACCCGGGGGGACCGCGGCTATGGCTACACCTTC. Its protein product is CASRLTRGDRGYGYTF.

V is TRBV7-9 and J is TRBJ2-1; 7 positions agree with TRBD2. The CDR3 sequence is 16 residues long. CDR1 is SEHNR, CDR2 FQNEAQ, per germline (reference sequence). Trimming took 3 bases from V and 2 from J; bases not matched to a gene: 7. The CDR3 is CASSFGWTSTYNEQFF. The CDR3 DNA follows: TGTGCCAGCAGCTTTGGGTGGACTAGTACCTACAATGAGCAGTTCTTC.